Detailed here is one TCR beta chain. This record belongs to a study of blood T cell repertoires in COVID-19. Trimming cost V 0 bases and J 6 bases; bases outside gene matches: 6. This CDR3 contains 16 residues. The method was immunoSEQ multiplex PCR; TCRdb's version includes in-frame clones alone and lacks a portion of them. Altogether fewer than 200,000 clones are present, over 60% being singletons, with the ten largest covering about 4%. The rearrangement joins TRBV23-1 to TRBJ2-3; 10 bases are shared with TRBD2. TRBV23-1 qualifies as an ORF whose function is uncertain. Sequenced material: peripheral blood. This TCR came from a woman older than 75 with acute or convalescent COVID-19. DNA of the CDR3: TGCGCCAGCAGTCAATCGAGTCTAGCGGGAGTTGATACGCAGTATTTT. It codes for CASSQSSLAGVDTQYF.